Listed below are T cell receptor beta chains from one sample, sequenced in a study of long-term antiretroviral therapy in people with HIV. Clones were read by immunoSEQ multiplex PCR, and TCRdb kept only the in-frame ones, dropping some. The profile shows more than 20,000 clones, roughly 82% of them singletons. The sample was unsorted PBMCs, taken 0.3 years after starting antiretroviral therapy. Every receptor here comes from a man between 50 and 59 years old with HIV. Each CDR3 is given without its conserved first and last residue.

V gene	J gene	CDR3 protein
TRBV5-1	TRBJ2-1	ASSQGQGTNNEQF
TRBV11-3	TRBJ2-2	ASSLFRTGPTGELF
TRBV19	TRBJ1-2	ASSQMLQTNYGYT
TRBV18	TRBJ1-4	ASSPPNTGENEKLF
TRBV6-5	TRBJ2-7	ASSYRQTHEQY
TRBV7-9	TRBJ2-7	ASSSGQSSYEQY
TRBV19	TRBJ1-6	ASSTRTGLDSPLH
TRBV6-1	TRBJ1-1	ASSESGRGTEAF
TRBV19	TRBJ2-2	ASSIRAAGELF
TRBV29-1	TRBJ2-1	SVEFRVHEQF
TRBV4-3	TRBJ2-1	ASSQDQAGGQNEQF
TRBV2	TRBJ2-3	ASSLLARTDTQY
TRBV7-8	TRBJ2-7	ASSPGLAATYEQY
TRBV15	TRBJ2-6	ATSRVGSGGANVLT
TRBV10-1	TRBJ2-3	ASSESGLADTQY
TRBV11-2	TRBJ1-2	ASSSTGLDYGYT
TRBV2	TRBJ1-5	ASSEARVGGAGQPQH
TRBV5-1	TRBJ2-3	ASSWGTGVTDTQY